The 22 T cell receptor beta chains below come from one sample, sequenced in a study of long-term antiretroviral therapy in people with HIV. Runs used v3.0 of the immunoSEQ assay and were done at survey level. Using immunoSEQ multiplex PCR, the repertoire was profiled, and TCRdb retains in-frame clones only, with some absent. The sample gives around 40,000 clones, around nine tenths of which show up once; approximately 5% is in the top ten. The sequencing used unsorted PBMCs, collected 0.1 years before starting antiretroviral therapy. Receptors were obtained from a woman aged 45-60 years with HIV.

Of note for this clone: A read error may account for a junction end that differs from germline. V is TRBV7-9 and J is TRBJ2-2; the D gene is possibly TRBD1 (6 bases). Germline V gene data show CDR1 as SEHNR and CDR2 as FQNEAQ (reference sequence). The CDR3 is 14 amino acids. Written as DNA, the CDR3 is TGTGCCAGCACCTTACAGGGAGTCACCGGGGAGCTGTTTTTT. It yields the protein CASTLQGVTGELFF.

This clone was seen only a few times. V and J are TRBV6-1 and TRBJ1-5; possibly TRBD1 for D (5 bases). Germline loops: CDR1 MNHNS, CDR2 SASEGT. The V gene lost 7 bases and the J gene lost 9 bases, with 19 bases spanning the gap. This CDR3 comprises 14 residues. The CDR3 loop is CASTLGVGLRPQHF. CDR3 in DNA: TGTGCCAGCACGTTGGGCGTGGGGCTGAGGCCCCAGCATTTT.

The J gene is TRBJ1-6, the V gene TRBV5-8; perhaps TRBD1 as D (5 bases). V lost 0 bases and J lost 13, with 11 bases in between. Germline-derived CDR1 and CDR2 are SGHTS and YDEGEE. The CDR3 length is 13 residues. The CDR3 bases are TGTGCCAGCAGCTTGGGGACAAGGTCGCCCCTCCACTTT. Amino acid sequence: CASSLGTRSPLHF.

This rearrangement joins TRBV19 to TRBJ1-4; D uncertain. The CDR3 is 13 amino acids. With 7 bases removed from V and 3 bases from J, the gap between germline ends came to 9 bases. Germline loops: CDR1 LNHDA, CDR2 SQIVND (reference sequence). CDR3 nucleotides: TGTGCCAGTAATTCGTGGGCTAATGAAAAACTGTTTTTT. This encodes CASNSWANEKLFF.

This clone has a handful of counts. Here the CDR3 reads CASSLGQGREAFF. As DNA, the CDR3 is TGTGCCAGCAGCCTCGGACAGGGCCGTGAAGCTTTCTTT. The genes are TRBV7-2 and TRBJ1-1, with 8 bases matching TRBD1. This CDR3 contains 13 residues. V trimming: 5 bases; J trimming: 7 bases; junction bases outside the gene matches: 6. The germline CDR1 and CDR2 sequences are SGHTA and FQGNSA. The full variable domain, its missing parts supplied by reference TRBV7-2 and TRBJ1-1, is GAGVSQSPSNKVTEKGKDVELRCDPISGHTALYWYRQSLGQGLEFLIYFQGNSAPDKSGLPSDRFSAERTGGSVSTLTIQRTQQEDSAVYLCASSLGQGREAFFGQGTRLTVV.

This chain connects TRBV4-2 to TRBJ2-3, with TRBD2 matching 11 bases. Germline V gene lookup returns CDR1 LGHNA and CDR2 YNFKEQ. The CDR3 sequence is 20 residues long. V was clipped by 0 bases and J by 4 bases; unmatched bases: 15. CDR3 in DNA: TGTGCCAGCAGCCAAGACTCTAAGGTAGCGGGGGGGCCTCGCTCAGATACGCAGTATTTT. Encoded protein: CASSQDSKVAGGPRSDTQYF.

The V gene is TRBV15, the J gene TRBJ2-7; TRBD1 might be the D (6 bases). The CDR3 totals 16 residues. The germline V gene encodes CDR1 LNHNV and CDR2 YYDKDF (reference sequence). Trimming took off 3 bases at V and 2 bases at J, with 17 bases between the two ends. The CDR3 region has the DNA TGTGCCACCAGCAGGGATTTGACAGGAACCACCTACGAGCAGTACTTC. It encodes CATSRDLTGTTYEQYF.

CDR3 in amino acids: CASSATGGTDTQYF. The CDR3 DNA reads TGTGCCAGCAGTGCGACAGGGGGCACAGATACGCAGTATTTT. V is TRBV6-1 and J is TRBJ2-3, with 8 bases identical to TRBD1. V gave up 4 bases and J gave up 1 base; unmatched junction bases: 1. CDR1 and CDR2 (germline): MNHNS, SASEGT. The CDR3 is 14 residues long.

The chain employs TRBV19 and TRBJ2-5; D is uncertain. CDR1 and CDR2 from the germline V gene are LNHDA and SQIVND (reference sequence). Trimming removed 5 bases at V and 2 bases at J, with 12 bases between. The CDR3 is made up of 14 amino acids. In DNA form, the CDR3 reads TGTGCCAGTAGTCGCCGAGATCCACAAGAGACCCAGTACTTC. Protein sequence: CASSRRDPQETQYF.

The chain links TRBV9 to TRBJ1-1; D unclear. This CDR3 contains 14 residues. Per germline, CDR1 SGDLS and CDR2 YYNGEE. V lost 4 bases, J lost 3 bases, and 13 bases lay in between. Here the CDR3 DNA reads TGTGCCAGCAGCCCTCTGGACGGACACACTGAAGCTTTCTTT. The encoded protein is CASSPLDGHTEAFF.

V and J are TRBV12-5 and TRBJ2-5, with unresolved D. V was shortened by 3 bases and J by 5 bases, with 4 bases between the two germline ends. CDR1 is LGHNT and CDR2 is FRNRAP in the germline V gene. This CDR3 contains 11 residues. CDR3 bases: TGTGCTAGTGGTTTTTCTGAGACCCAGTACTTC. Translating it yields CASGFSETQYF. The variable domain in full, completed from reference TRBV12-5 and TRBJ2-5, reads DARVTQTPRHKVTEMGQEVTMRCQPILGHNTVFWYRQTMMQGLELLAYFRNRAPLDDSGMPKDRFSAEMPDATLATLKIQPSEPRDSAVYFCASGFSETQYFGPGTRLLVL.

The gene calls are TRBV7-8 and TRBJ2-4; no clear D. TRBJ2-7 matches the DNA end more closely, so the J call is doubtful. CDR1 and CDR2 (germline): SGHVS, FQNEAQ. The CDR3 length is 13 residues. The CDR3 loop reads CASSPPTKDEQYF. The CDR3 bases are TGTGCCAGCAGCCCCCCTACCAAAGACGAGCAGTACTTC.

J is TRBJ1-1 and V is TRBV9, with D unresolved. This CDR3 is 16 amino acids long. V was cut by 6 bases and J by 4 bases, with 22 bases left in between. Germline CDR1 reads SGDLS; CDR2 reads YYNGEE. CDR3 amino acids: CASTRAVFEVGTEAFF. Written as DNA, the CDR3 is TGTGCCAGCACCCGGGCGGTCTTTGAGGTTGGCACTGAAGCTTTCTTT.

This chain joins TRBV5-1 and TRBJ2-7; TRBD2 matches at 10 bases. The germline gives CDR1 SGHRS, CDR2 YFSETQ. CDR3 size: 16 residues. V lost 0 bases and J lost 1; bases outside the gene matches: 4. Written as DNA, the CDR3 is TGCGCCAGCAGCTTGGTGGGTAGCGGGGGGTCCTACGAGCAGTACTTC. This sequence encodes CASSLVGSGGSYEQYF.

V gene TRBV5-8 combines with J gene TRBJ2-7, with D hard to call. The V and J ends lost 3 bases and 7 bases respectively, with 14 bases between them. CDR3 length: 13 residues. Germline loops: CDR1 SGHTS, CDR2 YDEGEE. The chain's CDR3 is CASSSWSDGEQYF. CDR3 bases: TGTGCCAGCAGCTCCTGGTCGGACGGGGAGCAGTACTTC.

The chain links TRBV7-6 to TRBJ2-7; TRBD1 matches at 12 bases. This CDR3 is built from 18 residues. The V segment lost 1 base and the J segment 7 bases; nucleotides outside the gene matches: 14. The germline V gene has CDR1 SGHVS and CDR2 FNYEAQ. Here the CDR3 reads CASSLGSHSGQGAREQYF. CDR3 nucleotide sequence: TGTGCCAGCAGCTTAGGTAGCCACTCGGGACAGGGGGCTCGGGAGCAGTACTTC. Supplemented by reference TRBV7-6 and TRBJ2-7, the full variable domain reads GAGVSQSPRYKVTKRGQDVALRCDPISGHVSLYWYRQALGQGPEFLTYFNYEAQQDKSGLPNDRFSAERPEGSISTLTIQRTEQRDSAMYRCASSLGSHSGQGAREQYFGPGTRLTVT.

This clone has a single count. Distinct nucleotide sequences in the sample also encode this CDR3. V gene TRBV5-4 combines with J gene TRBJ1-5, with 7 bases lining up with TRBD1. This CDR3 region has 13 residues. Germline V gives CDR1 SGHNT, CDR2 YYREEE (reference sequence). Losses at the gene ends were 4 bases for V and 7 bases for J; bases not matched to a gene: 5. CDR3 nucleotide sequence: TGTGCCAGCAGCCAGGGGGGAGACCAGCCCCAGCATTTT. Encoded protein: CASSQGGDQPQHF. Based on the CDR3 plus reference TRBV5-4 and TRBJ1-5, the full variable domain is ETGVTQSPTHLIKTRGQQVTLRCSSQSGHNTVSWYQQALGQGPQFIFQYYREEENGRGNFPPRFSGLQFPNYSSELNVNALELDDSALYLCASSQGGDQPQHFGDGTRLSIL.

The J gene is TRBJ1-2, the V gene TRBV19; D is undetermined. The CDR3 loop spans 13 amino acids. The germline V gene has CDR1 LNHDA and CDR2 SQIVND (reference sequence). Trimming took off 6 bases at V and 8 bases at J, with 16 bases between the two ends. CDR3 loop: CASSPTGPQGYTF. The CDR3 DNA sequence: TGTGCCAGTAGCCCAACGGGCCCGCAGGGCTACACCTTC.

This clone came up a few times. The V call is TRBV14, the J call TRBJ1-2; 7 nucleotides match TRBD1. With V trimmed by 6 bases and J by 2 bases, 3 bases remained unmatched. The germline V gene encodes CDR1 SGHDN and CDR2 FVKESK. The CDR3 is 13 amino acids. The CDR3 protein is CASSKTGNYGYTF. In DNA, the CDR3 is TGTGCCAGCAGTAAGACAGGGAACTATGGCTACACCTTC.

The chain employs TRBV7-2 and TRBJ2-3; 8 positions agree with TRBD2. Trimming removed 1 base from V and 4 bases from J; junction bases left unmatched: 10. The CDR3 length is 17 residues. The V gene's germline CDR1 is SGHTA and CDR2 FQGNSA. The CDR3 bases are TGTGCCAGCAGCTTAGGGCCGGGGGGGCCTGCGTCAGATACGCAGTATTTT. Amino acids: CASSLGPGGPASDTQYF.

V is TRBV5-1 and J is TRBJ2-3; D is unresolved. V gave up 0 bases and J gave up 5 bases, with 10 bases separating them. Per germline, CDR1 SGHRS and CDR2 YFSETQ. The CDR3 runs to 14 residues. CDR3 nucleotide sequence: TGCGCCAGCAGCTTGGGGACGGTAGTAGATACGCAGTATTTT. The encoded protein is CASSLGTVVDTQYF.

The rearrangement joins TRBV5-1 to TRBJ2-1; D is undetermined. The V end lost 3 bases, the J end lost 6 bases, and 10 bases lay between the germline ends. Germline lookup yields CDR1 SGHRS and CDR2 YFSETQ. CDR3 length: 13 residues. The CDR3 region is CASSSTLSNEQFF. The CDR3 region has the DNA TGCGCCAGCAGCTCCACCCTTAGCAATGAGCAGTTCTTC.